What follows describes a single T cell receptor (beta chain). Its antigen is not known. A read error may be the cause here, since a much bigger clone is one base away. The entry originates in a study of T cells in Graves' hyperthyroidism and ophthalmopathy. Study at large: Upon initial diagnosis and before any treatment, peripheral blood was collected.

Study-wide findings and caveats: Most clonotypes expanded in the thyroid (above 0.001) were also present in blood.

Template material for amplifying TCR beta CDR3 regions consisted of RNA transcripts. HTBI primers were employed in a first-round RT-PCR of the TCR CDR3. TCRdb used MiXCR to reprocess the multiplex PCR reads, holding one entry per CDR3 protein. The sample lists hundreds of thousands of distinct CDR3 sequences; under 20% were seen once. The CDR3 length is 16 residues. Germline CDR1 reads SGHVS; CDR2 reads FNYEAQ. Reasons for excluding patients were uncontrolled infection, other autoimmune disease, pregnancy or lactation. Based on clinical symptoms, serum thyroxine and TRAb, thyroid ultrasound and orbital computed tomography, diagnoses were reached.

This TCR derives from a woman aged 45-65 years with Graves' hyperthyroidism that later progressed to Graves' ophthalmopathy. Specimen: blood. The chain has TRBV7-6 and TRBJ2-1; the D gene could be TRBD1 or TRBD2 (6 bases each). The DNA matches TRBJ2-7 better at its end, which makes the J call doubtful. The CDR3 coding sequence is TGTGCCAGCAGCCCTCGGGGGCCGAGCTCCTACAATGAGCAGTACTTC. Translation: CASSPRGPSSYNEQYF.